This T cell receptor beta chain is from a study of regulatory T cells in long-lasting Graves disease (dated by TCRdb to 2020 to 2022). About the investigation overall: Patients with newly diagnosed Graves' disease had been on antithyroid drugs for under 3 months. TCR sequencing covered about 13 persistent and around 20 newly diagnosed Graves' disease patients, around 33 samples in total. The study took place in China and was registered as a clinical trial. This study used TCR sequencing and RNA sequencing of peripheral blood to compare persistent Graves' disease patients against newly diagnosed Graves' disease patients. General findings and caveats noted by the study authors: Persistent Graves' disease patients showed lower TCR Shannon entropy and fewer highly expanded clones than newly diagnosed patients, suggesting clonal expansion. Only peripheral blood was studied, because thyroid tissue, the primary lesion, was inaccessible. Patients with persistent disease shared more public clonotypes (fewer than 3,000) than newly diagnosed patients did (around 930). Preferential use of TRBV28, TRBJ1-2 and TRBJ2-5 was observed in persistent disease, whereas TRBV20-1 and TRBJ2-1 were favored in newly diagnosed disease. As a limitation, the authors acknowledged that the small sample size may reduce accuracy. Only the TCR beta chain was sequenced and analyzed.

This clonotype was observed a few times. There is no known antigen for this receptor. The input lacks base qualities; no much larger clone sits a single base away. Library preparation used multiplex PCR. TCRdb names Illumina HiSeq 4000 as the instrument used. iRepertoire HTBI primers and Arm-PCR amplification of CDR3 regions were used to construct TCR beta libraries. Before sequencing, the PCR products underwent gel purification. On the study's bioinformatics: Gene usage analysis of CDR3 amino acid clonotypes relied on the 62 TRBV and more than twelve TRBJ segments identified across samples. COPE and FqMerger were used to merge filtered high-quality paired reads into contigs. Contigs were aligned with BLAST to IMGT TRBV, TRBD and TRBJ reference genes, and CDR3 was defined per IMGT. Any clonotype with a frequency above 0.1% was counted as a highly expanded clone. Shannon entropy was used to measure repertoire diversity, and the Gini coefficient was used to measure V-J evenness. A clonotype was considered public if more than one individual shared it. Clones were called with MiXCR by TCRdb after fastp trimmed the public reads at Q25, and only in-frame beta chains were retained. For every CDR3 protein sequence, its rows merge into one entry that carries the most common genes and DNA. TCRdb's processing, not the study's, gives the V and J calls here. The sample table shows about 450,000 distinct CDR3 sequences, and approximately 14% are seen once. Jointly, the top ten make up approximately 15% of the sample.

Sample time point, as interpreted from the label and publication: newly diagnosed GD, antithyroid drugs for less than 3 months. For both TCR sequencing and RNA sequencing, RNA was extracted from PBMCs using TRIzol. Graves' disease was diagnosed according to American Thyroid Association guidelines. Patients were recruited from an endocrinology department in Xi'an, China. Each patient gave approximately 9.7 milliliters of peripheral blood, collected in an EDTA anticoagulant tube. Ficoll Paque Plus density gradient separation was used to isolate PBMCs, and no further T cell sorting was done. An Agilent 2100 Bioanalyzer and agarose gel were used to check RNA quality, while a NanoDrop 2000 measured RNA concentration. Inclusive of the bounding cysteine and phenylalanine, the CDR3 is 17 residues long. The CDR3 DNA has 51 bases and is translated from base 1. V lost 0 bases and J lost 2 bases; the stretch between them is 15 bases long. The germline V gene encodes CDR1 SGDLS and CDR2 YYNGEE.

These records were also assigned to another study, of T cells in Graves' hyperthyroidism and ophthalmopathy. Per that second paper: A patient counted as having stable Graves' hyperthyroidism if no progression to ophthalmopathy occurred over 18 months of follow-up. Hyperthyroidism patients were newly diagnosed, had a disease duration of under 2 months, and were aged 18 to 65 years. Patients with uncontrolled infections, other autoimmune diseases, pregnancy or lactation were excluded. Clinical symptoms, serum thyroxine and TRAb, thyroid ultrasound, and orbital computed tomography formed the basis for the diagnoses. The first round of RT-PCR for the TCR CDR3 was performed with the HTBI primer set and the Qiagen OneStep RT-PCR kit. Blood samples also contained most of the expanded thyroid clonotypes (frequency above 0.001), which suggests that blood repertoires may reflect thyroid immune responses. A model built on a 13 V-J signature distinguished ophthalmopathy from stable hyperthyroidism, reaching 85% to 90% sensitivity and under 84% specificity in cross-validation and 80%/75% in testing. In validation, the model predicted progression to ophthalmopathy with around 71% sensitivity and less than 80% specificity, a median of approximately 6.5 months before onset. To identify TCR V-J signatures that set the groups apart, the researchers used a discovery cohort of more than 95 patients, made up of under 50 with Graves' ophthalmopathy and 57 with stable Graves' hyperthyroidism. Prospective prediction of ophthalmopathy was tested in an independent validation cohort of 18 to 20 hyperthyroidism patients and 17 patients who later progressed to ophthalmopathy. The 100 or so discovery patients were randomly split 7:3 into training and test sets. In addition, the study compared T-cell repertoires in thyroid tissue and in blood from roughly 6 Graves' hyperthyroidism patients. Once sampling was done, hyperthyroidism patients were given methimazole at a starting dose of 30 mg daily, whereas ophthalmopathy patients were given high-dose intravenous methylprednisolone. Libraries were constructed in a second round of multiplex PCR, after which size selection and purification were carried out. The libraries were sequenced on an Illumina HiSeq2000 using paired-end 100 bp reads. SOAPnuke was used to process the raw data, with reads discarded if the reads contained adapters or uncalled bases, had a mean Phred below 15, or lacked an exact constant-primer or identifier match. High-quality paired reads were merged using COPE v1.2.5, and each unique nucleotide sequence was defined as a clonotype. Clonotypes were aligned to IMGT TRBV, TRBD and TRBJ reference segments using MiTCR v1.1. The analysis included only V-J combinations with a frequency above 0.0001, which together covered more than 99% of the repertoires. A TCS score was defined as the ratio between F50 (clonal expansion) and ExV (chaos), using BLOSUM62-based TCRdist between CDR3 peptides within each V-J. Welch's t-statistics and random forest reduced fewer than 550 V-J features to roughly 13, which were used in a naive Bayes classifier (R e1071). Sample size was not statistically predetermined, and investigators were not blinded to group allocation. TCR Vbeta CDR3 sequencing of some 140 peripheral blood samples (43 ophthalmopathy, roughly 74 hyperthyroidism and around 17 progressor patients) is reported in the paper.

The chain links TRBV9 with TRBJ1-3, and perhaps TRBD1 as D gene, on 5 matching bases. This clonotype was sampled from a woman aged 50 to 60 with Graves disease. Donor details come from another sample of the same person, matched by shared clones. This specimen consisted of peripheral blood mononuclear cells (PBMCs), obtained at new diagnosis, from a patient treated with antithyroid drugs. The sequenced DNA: TGTGCCAGCAGCGTAGCTCTGGGGGAACAGGCTGGAAACACCATATATTTT. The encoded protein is CASSVALGEQAGNTIYF.